Following are 20 T cell receptor beta chains from one sample sequenced in a study of shared clonotypes between healthy human individuals. TCRdb's copy holds only in-frame clones and misses some; the assay was immunoSEQ multiplex PCR. The sample has approximately 340,000 clones, 70% to 75% seen once. The sequencing sample was made of memory CD4+ T cells sorted from blood. Subset in this sample: CD45RA-negative fraction. The receptor set was obtained from a man younger than 40 in good health.

As concerns this clone: A read error may account for a junction end that differs from germline. J is TRBJ2-7 and V is TRBV18; D perhaps matches TRBD1 (6 bases). The germline V gene encodes CDR1 KGHSH and CDR2 LQKENI. The CDR3 extends over 15 amino acids. Here the CDR3 reads CASSPRQGFSHEQYF. The CDR3 DNA reads TGTGCCAGCTCACCAAGGCAGGGGTTCTCCCACGAGCAGTACTTC.

This clone was detected a few times. The chain carries TRBV6-1 and TRBJ2-7, with 8 positions matching TRBD2. Germline lookup yields CDR1 MNHNS and CDR2 SASEGT. The CDR3 has 16 residues. After removal of 2 bases from V and 3 bases from J, the junction contained 9 bases not matched to a gene. The CDR3 loop is CASSEFGRASGYEQYF. CDR3 nucleotide sequence: TGTGCCAGCAGTGAATTCGGGAGGGCCTCGGGCTACGAGCAGTACTTC.

This chain connects TRBV7-2 to TRBJ2-3, with D tentatively TRBD2 (5 bases). This CDR3 comprises 15 residues. Germline V gives CDR1 SGHTA, CDR2 FQGNSA. V was trimmed by 4 bases and J by 9 bases, leaving 20 bases between them. Written as DNA, the CDR3 is TGTGCCAGCAGCTCCCCGGGCCAAGCGGATGGCACGCAGTATTTT. Amino acids: CASSSPGQADGTQYF.

This clone was found a few times. The V gene is TRBV2, the J gene TRBJ1-5; 10 positions agree with TRBD1. The V gene's germline CDR1 is SNHLY and CDR2 FYNNEI. This CDR3 is built from 17 residues. With V trimmed by 7 bases and J by 1 base, 10 bases remained unmatched. The CDR3 is CASNRQGADESNQPQHF. Here the CDR3 DNA reads TGTGCCAGCAACAGACAGGGGGCTGACGAGAGCAATCAGCCCCAGCATTTT.

The chain joins TRBV7-9 to TRBJ2-5, with D perhaps TRBD1 (5 bases). The CDR3 totals 15 residues. CDR1 SEHNR and CDR2 FQNEAQ come from the germline V gene (reference sequence). V gave up 0 bases and J gave up 4 bases, with 12 bases separating them. The CDR3 reads CASSLAGQGGETQYF. Here the CDR3 DNA reads TGTGCCAGCAGCTTAGCGGGTCAGGGCGGAGAGACCCAGTACTTC. Combining the CDR3 with reference TRBV7-9 and TRBJ2-5 gives the whole variable domain DTGVSQNPRHKITKRGQNVTFRCDPISEHNRLYWYRQTLGQGPEFLTYFQNEAQLEKSRLLSDRFSAERPKGSFSTLEIQRTEQGDSAMYLCASSLAGQGGETQYFGPGTRLLVL.

The rearrangement links TRBV5-5 to TRBJ1-1; TRBD1 might be the D (5 bases). The CDR3 consists of 13 residues. Germline V gene data show CDR1 as SGHKS and CDR2 as YYEKEE (reference sequence). Trimming removed 2 bases at V and 3 bases at J, with 8 bases between. The chain's CDR3 is CASSFGGDTEAFF. CDR3 nucleotides: TGTGCCAGCAGCTTCGGGGGGGACACTGAAGCTTTCTTT. Together with reference TRBV5-5 and TRBJ1-1, the CDR3 gives the full variable domain: DAGVTQSPTHLIKTRGQQVTLRCSPISGHKSVSWYQQVLGQGPQFIFQYYEKEERGRGNFPDRFSARQFPNYSSELNVNALLLGDSALYLCASSFGGDTEAFFGQGTRLTVV.

V gene TRBV5-5 combines with J gene TRBJ2-6; D is unresolved. The germline V gene encodes CDR1 SGHKS and CDR2 YYEKEE (reference sequence). The CDR3 covers 15 residues. Trimming took off 1 base at V and 2 bases at J, with 7 bases between the two ends. The CDR3 protein is CASSLLSPGANVLTF. The CDR3 DNA is TGTGCCAGCAGCTTGTTATCGCCTGGGGCCAACGTCCTGACTTTC.

J is TRBJ2-1 and V is TRBV5-1, with D unresolved. Germline CDR1 and CDR2: SGHRS and YFSETQ. Trimming removed 4 bases from V and 5 bases from J, with 10 bases in between. The CDR3 spans 13 residues. CDR3 bases: TGCGCCAGCAGCGATATTCTAGACAATGAGCAGTTCTTC. This gives the protein CASSDILDNEQFF.

This chain uses TRBV7-9 with TRBJ1-2, with TRBD1 matching 9 bases. Looked up from germline, CDR1 is SEHNR and CDR2 is FQNEAQ (reference sequence). The ends lost 2 bases at V and 7 bases at J; junction bases unmatched: 5. CDR3 size: 14 residues. CDR3 amino acids: CASSLRQGGSGYTF. The CDR3 DNA is TGTGCCAGCAGCTTACGACAGGGGGGGAGTGGCTACACCTTC.

The chain couples TRBV10-3 to TRBJ1-2; 7 bases fit TRBD1. The CDR3 is 14 residues long. CDR1 is ENHRY and CDR2 is SYGVKD in the germline V gene. V dropped 3 bases and J dropped 7; count of bases not matched to a gene: 8. CDR3 DNA: TGTGCCATCAGTGACCCCAGGGGGTCGGGTGGCTACACCTTC. Protein: CAISDPRGSGGYTF.

The V gene is TRBV6-6, the J gene TRBJ1-2; weak D call: TRBD1 (5 bases). Germline V CDR1 and CDR2: MNHNY, SVGAGI (reference sequence). The CDR3 has 16 amino acids. Trimming shortened V by 10 bases and J by 4 bases, and 25 bases separated the two germline ends. CDR3 sequence reads: CATLRDARQGAYGYTF. In nucleotides, the CDR3 is TGTGCCACCCTCCGGGACGCTCGCCAAGGGGCCTATGGCTACACCTTC.

This clone was counted only a few times. The chain carries TRBV11-2 and TRBJ1-1; D is unclear. Trimming pared 5 bases from V and 4 bases from J, leaving 11 bases between. This CDR3 spans 13 amino acids. Germline values: CDR1 SGHAT, CDR2 FQNNGV. The CDR3 here is CASSPPWGTEAFF. CDR3 sequence (DNA): TGTGCCAGCAGCCCCCCCTGGGGCACTGAAGCTTTCTTT.

The V gene is TRBV4-1, the J gene TRBJ2-3; TRBD2 matches 9 bases. The CDR3 loop spans 18 amino acids. Germline CDR1 is MGHRA and CDR2 is YSYEKL. The ends lost 4 bases at V and 0 bases at J; junction bases unmatched: 11. As DNA, the CDR3 is TGCGCCAGCAGCCCCCAAGAGCTAGCGGGATATAGCACAGATACGCAGTATTTT. It encodes CASSPQELAGYSTDTQYF.

This clone came up a few times. The CDR3 DNA sequence: TGTGCCAGCAGCCATGGGGGACAAGGTCAGCCCCAGCATTTT. It is translated as CASSHGGQGQPQHF. This chain joins TRBV7-6 and TRBJ1-5; tentative D call: TRBD1 (6 bases). Germline lookup yields CDR1 SGHVS and CDR2 FNYEAQ. The CDR3 has 14 amino acids. V was pared by 5 bases and J by 6 bases, with 14 bases between.

This clone was recorded a few times. The rearrangement links TRBV9 to TRBJ2-2, with TRBD1 identical over 7 bases. This CDR3 is built from 16 residues. Per the germline V gene, CDR1 is SGDLS and CDR2 is YYNGEE. The ends lost 4 bases at V and 2 bases at J; junction bases unmatched: 8. The DNA for the CDR3 is TGTGCCAGCAGCATCTTCGACAGGGTTAACACCGGGGAGCTGTTTTTT. Translation gives CASSIFDRVNTGELFF. Together with reference TRBV9 and TRBJ2-2, the CDR3 gives the full variable domain: DSGVTQTPKHLITATGQRVTLRCSPRSGDLSVYWYQQSLDQGLQFLIQYYNGEERAKGNILERFSAQQFPDLHSELNLSSLELGDSALYFCASSIFDRVNTGELFFGEGSRLTVL.

The V call is TRBV18, the J call TRBJ2-5; unclear D gene. V gave up 4 bases and J gave up 5 bases, with 11 bases separating them. Germline CDR1 is KGHSH and CDR2 is LQKENI. The length of the CDR3 is 13 residues. CDR3 residues: CASSLHQRETQYF. The CDR3 nucleotides are TGTGCCAGCTCACTTCACCAGAGGGAGACCCAGTACTTC. The entire variable domain, with the rest obtained from reference TRBV18 and TRBJ2-5, is as follows: NAGVMQNPRHLVRRRGQEARLRCSPMKGHSHVYWYRQLPEEGLKFMVYLQKENIIDESGMPKERFSAEFPKEGPSILRIQQVVRGDSAAYFCASSLHQRETQYFGPGTRLLVL.

This clone was counted ten times or more. The V gene is TRBV5-1, the J gene TRBJ2-5; TRBD1 matches at 7 bases. This CDR3 is built from 14 residues. Germline loops: CDR1 SGHRS, CDR2 YFSETQ. The V segment lost 4 bases and the J segment 5 bases; nucleotides outside the gene matches: 8. CDR3 coding DNA: TGCGCCAGCAGCACCGGACAGGCGCGGGAGACCCAGTACTTC. Its translation is CASSTGQARETQYF.

The chain couples TRBV7-9 to TRBJ2-5; possibly TRBD1 for D (7 bases). Trimming cost V 5 bases and J 5 bases, with 18 bases left between them. The CDR3 extends over 15 amino acids. CDR1 SEHNR and CDR2 FQNEAQ come from the germline V gene (reference sequence). CDR3 DNA: TGTGCCAGCAGCACATACAGGGGAGGAAGGGAGACCCAGTACTTC. Translating it yields CASSTYRGGRETQYF.

The V and J genes are TRBV5-4 and TRBJ2-1, with 8 bases aligning to TRBD1. J was trimmed by 6 bases and V by 3 bases; bases with no gene match: 5. The length of the CDR3 is 14 residues. Germline CDR1 SGHNT, CDR2 YYREEE (reference sequence). The CDR3 nucleotides read TGTGCCAGCAGCTCCCGGACAGGGTTCAATGAGCAGTTCTTC. It is translated as CASSSRTGFNEQFF.

This rearrangement joins TRBV5-1 to TRBJ2-2, with 13 positions matching TRBD2. V trimming: 2 bases; J trimming: 3 bases; junction bases outside the gene matches: 4. This CDR3 spans 17 amino acids. Germline V gives CDR1 SGHRS, CDR2 YFSETQ. CDR3 DNA: TGCGCCAGCAGCTTACTAGCGGGAGGGCCGTACACCGGGGAGCTGTTTTTT. It translates to CASSLLAGGPYTGELFF.